The clone carrying this T cell receptor beta chain was counted at least ten times. Its cognate antigen is unknown. This sample was taken from a study of T-cell reconstitution after alpha-beta-depleted transplantation in children. Study-wide points: Approximately two months post-transplant, alpha-beta T cells reportedly originated from several hundred expanded graft clones.

It was with unique molecular identifiers that the TCRbeta library was prepared. One entry per CDR3 protein, called by TCRdb with MiXCR from the PCR reads. The table has 250,000 to 300,000 distinct CDR3 sequences, over 9% seen once. The CDR3 is 14 amino acids. V was pared by 1 base and J by 4 bases, with 10 bases between. Germline V gives CDR1 SEHNR, CDR2 FQNEAQ (reference sequence). This TCR was sampled from a boy younger than two with acute myeloid leukemia, due to receive a stem cell transplant. The gene calls are TRBV7-9 and TRBJ2-5; unclear D gene. The specimen comprised PBMCs, sampled before TCRalphabeta/CD19-depleted stem cell transplant. The CDR3 coding sequence is TGTGCCAGCAGCTTAGGTTGGCTCTTAGAGACCCAGTACTTC. This gives the protein CASSLGWLLETQYF. Together with reference TRBV7-9 and TRBJ2-5, the CDR3 gives the full variable domain: DTGVSQNPRHKITKRGQNVTFRCDPISEHNRLYWYRQTLGQGPEFLTYFQNEAQLEKSRLLSDRFSAERPKGSFSTLEIQRTEQGDSAMYLCASSLGWLLETQYFGPGTRLLVL.